The clone carrying this TCR beta chain was recorded only once. This sample stems from a study of control samples from healthy donors and cancer patients. V shed 4 bases and J shed 8 bases, with 15 bases lying between them. CDR3 length: 14 residues. Germline-derived CDR1 and CDR2 are LNHNV and YYDKDF (reference sequence). Clones were read by immunoSEQ multiplex PCR, and TCRdb kept only the in-frame ones, dropping some. The profile shows over 60,000 clones, roughly 85% of them singletons. The chain has TRBV15 and TRBJ1-5, with D maybe TRBD1 (5 bases). The sequence came from a man aged 40-49 years in good health. The sample was blood. For the CDR3, the DNA is TGTGCCACCAGCACCGGGGGTAATAGGGAGCCCCAGCATTTT. This translates into CATSTGGNREPQHF. The full variable domain, completed using reference TRBV15 and TRBJ1-5, is DAMVIQNPRYQVTQFGKPVTLSCSQTLNHNVMYWYQQKSSQAPKLLFHYYDKDFNNEADTPDNFQSRRPNTSFCFLDIRSPGLGDTAMYLCATSTGGNREPQHFGDGTRLSIL.